The 5 T cell receptor beta chains reported below all come from one sample, sequenced in a study of CD4+ T cells in melanoma. Measured with immunoSEQ multiplex PCR; TCRdb has only the in-frame clones, and not every one. This table has under 10,000 clones, less than 85% appearing once. The sequencing input was cells from a culture (not recorded whether cultured in vitro). Receptors were obtained from a human donor with melanoma.

V usage is TRBV12-3 or TRBV12-4 and J usage is TRBJ2-1, with D hard to call. Between the trimmed V and J ends, which lost 3 bases and 4 bases, there was a span of 7 bases. The CDR3 totals 13 residues. The CDR3 DNA follows: TGTGCCAGCAGTTTCCAAATATACAATGAGCAGTTCTTC. Encoded protein: CASSFQIYNEQFF.

This chain connects TRBV10-3 to TRBJ2-2; D uncertain. The CDR3 covers 15 residues. Germline loops: CDR1 ENHRY, CDR2 SYGVKD. The V gene lost 6 bases and the J gene lost 7 bases, with 18 bases spanning the gap. The CDR3 DNA follows: TGTGCCATCAGGGACCCCAATGGTGCCGACGGGGAGCTGTTTTTT. It is translated as CAIRDPNGADGELFF.

V is TRBV18 and J is TRBJ1-2, with TRBD1 identical over 9 bases. The CDR3 has 16 amino acids. V dropped 4 bases and J dropped 1; count of bases not matched to a gene: 7. Germline V CDR1 and CDR2: KGHSH, LQKENI. The CDR3 nucleotides read TGTGCCAGCTCACAAGGGACAGGGCGGCATAACTATGGCTACACCTTC. It yields the protein CASSQGTGRHNYGYTF.

This clone is categorized as medium-sized (0.01 to 0.1%). The chain recombines TRBV2 with TRBJ1-2, with 7 bases fitting TRBD1. Per the germline V gene, CDR1 is SNHLY and CDR2 is FYNNEI. CDR3 length equals 16 residues. After removal of 11 bases from V and 4 bases from J, the junction contained 19 bases not matched to a gene. The CDR3 DNA reads TGTGCCGAATCCGGGACAGACGCGGGGTCCGTCTATGGCTACACCTTC. This translates into CAESGTDAGSVYGYTF.

The chain recombines TRBV6-6 with TRBJ2-7, with 11 bases that match TRBD1. V dropped 6 bases and J dropped 6; count of bases not matched to a gene: 4. The CDR3 consists of 13 residues. Germline values: CDR1 MNHNY, CDR2 SVGAGI (reference sequence). The CDR3 DNA reads TGTGCCAGCAGCCCGGGGACAGGGGGCGAGCAGTACTTC. Its translation: CASSPGTGGEQYF.